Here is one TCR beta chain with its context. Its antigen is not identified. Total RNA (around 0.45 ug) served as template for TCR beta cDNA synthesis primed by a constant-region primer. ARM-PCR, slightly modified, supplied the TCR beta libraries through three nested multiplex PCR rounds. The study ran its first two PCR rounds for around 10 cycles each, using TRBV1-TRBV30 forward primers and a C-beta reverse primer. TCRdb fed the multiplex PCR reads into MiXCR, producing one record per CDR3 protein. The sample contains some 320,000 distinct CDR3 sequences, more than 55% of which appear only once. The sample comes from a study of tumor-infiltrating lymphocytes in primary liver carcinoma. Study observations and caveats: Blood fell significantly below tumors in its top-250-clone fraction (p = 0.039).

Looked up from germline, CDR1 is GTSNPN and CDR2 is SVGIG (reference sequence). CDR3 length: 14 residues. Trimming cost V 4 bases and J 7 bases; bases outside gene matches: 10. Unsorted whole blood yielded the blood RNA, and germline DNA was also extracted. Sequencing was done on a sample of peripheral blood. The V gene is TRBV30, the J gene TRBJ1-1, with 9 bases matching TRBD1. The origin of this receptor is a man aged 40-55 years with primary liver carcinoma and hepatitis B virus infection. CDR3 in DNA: TGTGCCTGGACCGATTGGGGGACAGGGTTTGAAGCTTTCTTT. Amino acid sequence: CAWTDWGTGFEAFF.